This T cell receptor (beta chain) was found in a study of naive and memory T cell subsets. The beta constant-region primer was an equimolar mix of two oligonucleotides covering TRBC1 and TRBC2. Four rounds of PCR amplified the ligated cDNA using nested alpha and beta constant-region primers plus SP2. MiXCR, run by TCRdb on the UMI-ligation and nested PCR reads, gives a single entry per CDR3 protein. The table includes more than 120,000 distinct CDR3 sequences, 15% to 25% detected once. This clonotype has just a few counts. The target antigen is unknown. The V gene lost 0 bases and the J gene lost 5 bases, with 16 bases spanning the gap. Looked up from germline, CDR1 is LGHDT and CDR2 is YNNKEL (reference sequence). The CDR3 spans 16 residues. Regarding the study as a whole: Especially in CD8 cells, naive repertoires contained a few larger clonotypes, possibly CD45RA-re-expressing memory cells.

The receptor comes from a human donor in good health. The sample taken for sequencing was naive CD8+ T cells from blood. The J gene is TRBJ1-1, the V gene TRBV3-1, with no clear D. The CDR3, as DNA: TGTGCCAGCAGCCAAGATTCCTATAGGATAAAGACTGAAGCTTTCTTT. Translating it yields CASSQDSYRIKTEAFF.